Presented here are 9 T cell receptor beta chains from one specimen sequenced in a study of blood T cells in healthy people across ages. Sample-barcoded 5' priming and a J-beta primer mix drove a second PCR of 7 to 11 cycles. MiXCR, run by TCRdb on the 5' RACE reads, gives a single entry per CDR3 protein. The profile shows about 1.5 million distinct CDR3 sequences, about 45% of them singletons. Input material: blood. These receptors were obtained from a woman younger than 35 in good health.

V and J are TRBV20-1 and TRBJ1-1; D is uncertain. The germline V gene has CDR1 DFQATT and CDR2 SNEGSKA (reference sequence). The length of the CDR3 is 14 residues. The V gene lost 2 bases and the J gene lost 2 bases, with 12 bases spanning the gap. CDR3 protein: CSARTHFSNTEAFF. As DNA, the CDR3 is TGCAGTGCTAGAACACATTTCAGTAACACTGAAGCTTTCTTT.

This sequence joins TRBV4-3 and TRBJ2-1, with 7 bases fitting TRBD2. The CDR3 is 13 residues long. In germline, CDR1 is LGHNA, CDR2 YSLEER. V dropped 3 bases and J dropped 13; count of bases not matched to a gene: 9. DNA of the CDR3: TGCGCCAGCAGCCACACCCGGGACTACCACCAGTTCTTC. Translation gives CASSHTRDYHQFF.

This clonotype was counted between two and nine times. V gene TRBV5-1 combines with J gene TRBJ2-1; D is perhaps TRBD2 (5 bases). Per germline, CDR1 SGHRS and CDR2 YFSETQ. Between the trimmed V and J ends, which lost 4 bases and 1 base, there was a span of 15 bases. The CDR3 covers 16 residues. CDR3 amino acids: CASSQDWSSSYNEQFF. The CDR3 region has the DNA TGCGCCAGCAGCCAGGACTGGAGTTCTTCCTACAATGAGCAGTTCTTC.

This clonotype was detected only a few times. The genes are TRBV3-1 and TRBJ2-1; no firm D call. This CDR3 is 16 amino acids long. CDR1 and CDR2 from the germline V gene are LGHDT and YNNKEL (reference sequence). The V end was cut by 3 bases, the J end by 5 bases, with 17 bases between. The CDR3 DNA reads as TGTGCCAGCAGCCATCGGCTTGAATTATGGGACAATGAGCAGTTCTTC. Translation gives CASSHRLELWDNEQFF.

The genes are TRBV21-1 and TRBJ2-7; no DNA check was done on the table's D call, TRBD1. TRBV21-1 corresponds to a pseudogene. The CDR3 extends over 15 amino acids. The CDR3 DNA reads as TGTGCCAGCAGCAAAGGACAGGTCTGCACCTACGAGCAGTACTTC. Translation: CASSKGQVCTYEQYF.

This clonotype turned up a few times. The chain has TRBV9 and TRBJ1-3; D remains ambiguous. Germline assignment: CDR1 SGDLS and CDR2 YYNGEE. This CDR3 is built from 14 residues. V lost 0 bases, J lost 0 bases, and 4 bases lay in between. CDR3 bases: TGTGCCAGCAGCGTAGTAGGCTCTGGAAACACCATATATTTT. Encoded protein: CASSVVGSGNTIYF.

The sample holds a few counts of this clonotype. CDR3 loop: CASSVGEGYEQFF. The CDR3 DNA reads TGTGCCAGCAGCGTAGGCGAGGGGTATGAGCAGTTCTTC. This chain joins TRBV9 and TRBJ2-1; D possibly uses TRBD1 or TRBD2 (5 bases each). Trimming cost V 0 bases and J 8 bases, with 9 bases left between them. CDR3 length: 13 residues. CDR1 is SGDLS, CDR2 YYNGEE, per germline.

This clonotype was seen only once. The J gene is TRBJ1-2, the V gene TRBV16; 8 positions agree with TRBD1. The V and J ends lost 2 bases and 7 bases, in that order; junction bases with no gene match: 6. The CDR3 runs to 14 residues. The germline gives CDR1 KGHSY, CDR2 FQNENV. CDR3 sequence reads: CASSQTDRGGGYTF. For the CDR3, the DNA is TGTGCCAGCAGCCAAACCGACAGGGGAGGTGGCTACACCTTC. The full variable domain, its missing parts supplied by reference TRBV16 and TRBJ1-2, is GEEVAQTPKHLVRGEGQKAKLYCAPIKGHSYVFWYQQVLKNEFKFLISFQNENVFDETGMPKERFSAKCLPNSPCSLEIQATKLEDSAVYFCASSQTDRGGGYTFGSGTRLTVV.

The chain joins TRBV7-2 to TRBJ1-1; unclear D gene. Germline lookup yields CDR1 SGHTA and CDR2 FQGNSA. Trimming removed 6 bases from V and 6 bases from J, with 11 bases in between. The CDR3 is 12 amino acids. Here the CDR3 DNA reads TGTGCCAGCAGGGCCATGGTCGCTGAAGCTTTCTTT. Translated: CASRAMVAEAFF.